The text below deals with one T cell receptor beta chain. What it recognizes is unknown. The CDR3 end shows no conserved phenylalanine or tryptophan, and so a read error is likely. Each CDR3 protein is one row after TCRdb ran MiXCR on the RACE reads. Here the sample spans around 330,000 distinct CDR3 sequences, around 5% being singletons. These data belong to a study of human T cells and chemical hapten exposure. Study information: There were weekly diphenylcyclopropenone doses to the scalp for patients throughout the roughly 22-week study.

Germline lookup yields CDR1 MNHNS and CDR2 SASEGT. V lost 2 bases, J lost 1 base, and 6 bases lay in between. The CDR3 spans 15 residues. Study-level results: Correlating positively with patch test score were the PT1 expanded TCR counts. Healthy individuals' immune responses may differ from those of donors, who had alopecia. High-frequency TCRs, those above 1 in 1000, stayed the same after DPC sensitization.

Time point meaning: pre-sensitization, week 0. The treatment denotes: therapeutic diphenylcyclopropenone sensitization with weekly scalp DPC. This TCR derives from a young woman with alopecia areata. Some clones in this sample may be carry-over from other donors' samples. Sequenced here: whole blood, sampled in connection with sensitization to the hapten diphenylcyclopropenone (DPC). The chain recombines TRBV6-1 with TRBJ2-6; perhaps TRBD2 as D (5 bases). The CDR3 DNA is TGTGCCAGCAGTGAATGGAGGTCTGGGGCCAACGTCCTGACTTAC. Translated: CASSEWRSGANVLTY.